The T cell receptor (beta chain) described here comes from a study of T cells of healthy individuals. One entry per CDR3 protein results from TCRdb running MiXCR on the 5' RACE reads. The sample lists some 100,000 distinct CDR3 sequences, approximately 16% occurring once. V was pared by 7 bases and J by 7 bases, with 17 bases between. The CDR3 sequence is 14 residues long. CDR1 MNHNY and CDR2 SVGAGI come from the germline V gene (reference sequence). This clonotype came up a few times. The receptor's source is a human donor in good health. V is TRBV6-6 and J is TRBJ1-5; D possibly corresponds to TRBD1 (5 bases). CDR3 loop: CASILGTVGQPQHF. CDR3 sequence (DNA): TGTGCCAGCATCCTTGGGACGGTCGGCCAGCCCCAGCATTTT.